The next 2 T cell receptor beta chains were all read from a single sample in a study of CD8+ T cells in alopecia areata. Treatment described: oral pan-JAK inhibitor, 5-10 mg twice daily. RNA extraction was followed by reverse transcription into cDNA, which acted as the sequencing template. Measured with immunoSEQ multiplex PCR; TCRdb has only the in-frame clones, and not every one. The sample includes a few hundred thousand clones, 60% of them seen just once. Material: CD4+ T cells sorted from blood, obtained at week 52, from a patient treated with tofacitinib. All receptors come from a human donor with alopecia areata.

V gene TRBV30 combines with J gene TRBJ2-2, with D uncertain. The CDR3 is 14 amino acids. The V end lost 6 bases, the J end lost 5 bases, and 16 bases lay between the germline ends. The germline V gene has CDR1 GTSNPN and CDR2 SVGIG (reference sequence). CDR3 in DNA: TGTGCCTGTAGGGTGGCAGGTCGAACCGGGGAGCTGTTTTTT. This sequence encodes CACRVAGRTGELFF.

The chain has TRBV7-3 and TRBJ1-6; TRBD1 matches at 7 bases. Germline V gene data show CDR1 as SGHTA and CDR2 as FQGTGA. CDR3 length equals 15 residues. Trimming removed 3 bases from V and 10 bases from J; junction bases left unmatched: 9. The DNA for the CDR3 is TGTGCCAGCAGCTTTACCGGGACAGCGGACTCACCCCTCCACTTT. Encoded protein: CASSFTGTADSPLHF.